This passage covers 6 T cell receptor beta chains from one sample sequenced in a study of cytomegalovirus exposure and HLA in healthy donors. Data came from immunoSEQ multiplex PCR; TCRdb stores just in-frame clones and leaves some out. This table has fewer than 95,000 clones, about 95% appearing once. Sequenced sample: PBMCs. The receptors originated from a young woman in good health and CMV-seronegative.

CDR3 region: CASEGRPKNIQYF. The CDR3 DNA is TGTGCCAGTGAGGGCCGGCCCAAAAACATTCAGTACTTC. V gene TRBV19 combines with J gene TRBJ2-4; TRBD2 might be the D (5 bases). V was shortened by 8 bases and J by 2 bases, with 10 bases between the two germline ends. Germline CDR1 is LNHDA and CDR2 is SQIVND (reference sequence). CDR3 length equals 13 residues.

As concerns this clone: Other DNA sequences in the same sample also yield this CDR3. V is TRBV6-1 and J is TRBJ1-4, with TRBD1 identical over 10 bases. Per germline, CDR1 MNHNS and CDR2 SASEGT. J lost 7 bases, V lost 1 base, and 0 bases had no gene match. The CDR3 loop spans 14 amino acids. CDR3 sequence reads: CASSEGQGAEKLFF. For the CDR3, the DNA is TGTGCCAGCAGTGAAGGACAGGGGGCTGAAAAACTGTTTTTT.

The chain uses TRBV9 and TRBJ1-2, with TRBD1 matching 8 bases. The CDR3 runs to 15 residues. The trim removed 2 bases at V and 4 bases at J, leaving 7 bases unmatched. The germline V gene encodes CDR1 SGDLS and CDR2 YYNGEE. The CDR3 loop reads CASSVLGQGLYGYTF. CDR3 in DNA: TGTGCCAGCAGCGTCCTAGGACAGGGTCTCTATGGCTACACCTTC. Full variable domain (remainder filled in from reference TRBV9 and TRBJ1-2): DSGVTQTPKHLITATGQRVTLRCSPRSGDLSVYWYQQSLDQGLQFLIQYYNGEERAKGNILERFSAQQFPDLHSELNLSSLELGDSALYFCASSVLGQGLYGYTFGSGTRLTVV.

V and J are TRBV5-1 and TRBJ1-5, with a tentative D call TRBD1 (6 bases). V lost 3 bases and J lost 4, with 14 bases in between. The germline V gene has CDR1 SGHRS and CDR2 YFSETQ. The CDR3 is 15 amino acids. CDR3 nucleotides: TGCGCCAGCAGCTCTAAGCCAGGGGTAAATCAGCCCCAGCATTTT. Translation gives CASSSKPGVNQPQHF.

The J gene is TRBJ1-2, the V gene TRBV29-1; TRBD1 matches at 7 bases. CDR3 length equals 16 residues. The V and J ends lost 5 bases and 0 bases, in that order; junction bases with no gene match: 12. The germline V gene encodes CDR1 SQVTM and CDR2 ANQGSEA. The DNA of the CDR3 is TGCAGCGTTACAGACAGGGCGGTCCTAGCTAACTATGGCTACACCTTC. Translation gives CSVTDRAVLANYGYTF.

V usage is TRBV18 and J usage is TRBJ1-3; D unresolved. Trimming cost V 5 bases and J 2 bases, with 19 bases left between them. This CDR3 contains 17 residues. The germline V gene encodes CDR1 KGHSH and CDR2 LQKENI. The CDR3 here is CASSSRGRGSTGNTIYF. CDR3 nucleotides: TGTGCCAGCTCATCTCGCGGCCGGGGATCGACTGGAAACACCATATATTTT.